This T cell receptor beta chain was captured in a study of cytomegalovirus exposure and HLA in healthy donors. As for the study in general: An earlier analysis found roughly 100 million unique TCR beta sequences from about 190 million T cells. Study conclusions and caveats: Follow-up analysis seemed to connect common viral pathogens with several of the most significant clusters identified. Cytomegalovirus-associated status was assigned to roughly 160 TCR beta chains. Association with HLA alleles at 0.05 false discovery rate was found for approximately 18,000 TCR beta sequences in a later analysis.

Per germline, CDR1 MNHNY and CDR2 SVGAGI (reference sequence). This CDR3 has 16 amino acids. Trimming shortened V by 2 bases and J by 1 base, and 11 bases separated the two germline ends. Primers: 60 Vbeta forward and 13 Jbeta reverse. Clones were read by immunoSEQ multiplex PCR, and TCRdb kept only the in-frame ones, dropping some. Among some 190,000 clones listed, approximately 80% were seen once. This clone was detected once. The target antigen is unknown. The J gene is TRBJ2-2, the V gene TRBV6-6; TRBD1 is a possible D gene (5 bases). Sequencing input: PBMCs. The receptor was derived from a woman aged 25-40 years in good health and CMV-seropositive. The CDR3 here is CASSYETVENTGELFF. Here the CDR3 DNA reads TGTGCCAGCAGTTACGAGACAGTTGAGAACACCGGGGAGCTGTTTTTT.